Below, 26 T cell receptor beta chains from the same sample are listed, as sequenced in a study of T cell repertoires in cytomegalovirus infection. Each CDR3 protein gets one entry after TCRdb re-called the reads with MiXCR. The table records 80,000 to 130,000 distinct CDR3 sequences, roughly a quarter of them present only once. The specimen sequenced was CD8+ T cells from PBMCs. All receptors derive from a human donor in good health (CMV status not recorded). Some clones in this sample may be carry-over from other donors' samples.

This clonotype was detected many times. This chain links TRBV11-2 with TRBJ2-3; 10 bases are shared with TRBD2. The V gene's germline CDR1 is SGHAT and CDR2 FQNNGV. V trimming: 5 bases; J trimming: 5 bases; junction bases outside the gene matches: 7. This CDR3 has 15 residues. CDR3 residues: CASSPSGRARDTQYF. In nucleotides, the CDR3 is TGTGCCAGCAGCCCAAGCGGGAGGGCCCGAGATACGCAGTATTTT.

This clonotype was counted ten times or more. The rearrangement joins TRBV29-1 to TRBJ2-1, with 10 nucleotides matching TRBD2. The V gene's germline CDR1 is SQVTM and CDR2 ANQGSEA. The CDR3 length is 13 residues. J gave up 9 bases and V 6 bases, and 8 bases lay outside the gene matches. CDR3 coding DNA: TGCAGCGTGGATGGACTAGCGGTCACTGAGCAGTTCTTC. Its translation is CSVDGLAVTEQFF.

The V and J genes are TRBV5-4 and TRBJ2-5; D is possibly TRBD2 (6 bases). The CDR3 loop spans 16 amino acids. CDR1 and CDR2 from the germline V gene are SGHNT and YYREEE (reference sequence). Trimming pared 0 bases from V and 3 bases from J, leaving 15 bases between. In nucleotides, the CDR3 is TGTGCCAGCAGCTTGGTTGGGGGGACGGCAGAAGAGACCCAGTACTTC. As protein: CASSLVGGTAEETQYF. Looking up the rest from reference TRBV5-4 and TRBJ2-5 gives the full variable domain: ETGVTQSPTHLIKTRGQQVTLRCSSQSGHNTVSWYQQALGQGPQFIFQYYREEENGRGNFPPRFSGLQFPNYSSELNVNALELDDSALYLCASSLVGGTAEETQYFGPGTRLLVL.

This clonotype has at least ten counts. V and J are TRBV7-8 and TRBJ1-3; perhaps TRBD1 as D (5 bases). Trimming removed 1 base from V and 9 bases from J, with 22 bases in between. The CDR3 runs 17 residues. Germline V gives CDR1 SGHVS, CDR2 FQNEAQ. The CDR3: CASSLDGGSFPKRTIYF. DNA of the CDR3: TGTGCCAGCAGCTTAGATGGGGGATCTTTCCCAAAACGCACCATATATTTT.

The CDR3 DNA reads as TGTGCCAGCAGCTTTTACGGCGGGGGGATCAATGAGCAGTTCTTC. It codes for CASSFYGGGINEQFF. This chain uses TRBV7-9 with TRBJ2-1, with 8 bases lining up with TRBD2. With 3 bases clipped from V and 6 bases from J, the junction kept 7 bases outside the gene matches. Germline CDR1 is SEHNR and CDR2 is FQNEAQ (reference sequence). This CDR3 is 15 amino acids long.

In its sample, this clonotype was seen many times. The chain carries TRBV28 and TRBJ2-3; D perhaps matches TRBD1 (5 bases). The V end lost 4 bases, the J end lost 1 base, and 9 bases lay between the germline ends. Per germline, CDR1 MDHEN and CDR2 SYDVKM. The CDR3 covers 14 residues. The CDR3 DNA is TGTGCCAGCAGTTCCGACAGCCGCACAGATACGCAGTATTTT. Its translation: CASSSDSRTDTQYF.

This clonotype was counted many times. The V gene is TRBV11-3, the J gene TRBJ1-2; no clear D. The CDR3 runs to 12 residues. The germline V gene encodes CDR1 SGHNT and CDR2 YENEEA. V was clipped by 10 bases and J by 4 bases, with 13 bases between them. For the CDR3, the DNA is TGTGCCACCTCGGGTCGATCCTATGGCTACACCTTC. Translation gives CATSGRSYGYTF.

The chain combines TRBV6-2 or TRBV6-3 with TRBJ1-1; 7 bases map to TRBD1. In germline, CDR1 is MNHEY, CDR2 SVGEGT. CDR3 length: 16 residues. Trimming at V came to 6 bases and at J to 4 bases, leaving 14 bases not matched to a gene. The CDR3 sequence is CASSLKLTGSGTEAFF. The CDR3 DNA sequence: TGTGCCAGCAGCTTAAAGCTGACAGGGTCGGGCACTGAAGCTTTCTTT.

The rearrangement links TRBV28 to TRBJ2-3, with D hard to call. V lost 2 bases and J lost 6, with 21 bases in between. The CDR3 has 17 amino acids. Germline lookup yields CDR1 MDHEN and CDR2 SYDVKM. CDR3 amino acids: CASSLTARPPEGDTQYF. The CDR3 nucleotides read TGTGCCAGCAGTTTAACAGCCCGGCCCCCGGAAGGGGATACGCAGTATTTT.

V and J are TRBV27 and TRBJ2-1, with TRBD2 identical over 11 bases. The CDR3 contains 16 residues. The V gene's germline CDR1 is MNHEY and CDR2 SMNVEV (reference sequence). Trimming cost V 5 bases and J 0 bases; bases outside gene matches: 3. For the CDR3, the DNA is TGTGCCAGCAGTGAGGGACTAGCGGCCTCCTACAATGAGCAGTTCTTC. Its protein product is CASSEGLAASYNEQFF.

This clonotype was recorded many times. V gene TRBV5-1 combines with J gene TRBJ2-2; D is uncertain. This CDR3 region has 11 residues. Germline-derived CDR1 and CDR2 are SGHRS and YFSETQ. Trimming shortened V by 4 bases and J by 3 bases, and 1 base separated the two germline ends. The CDR3 region is CASSDTGELFF. The CDR3 DNA is TGCGCCAGCAGCGACACCGGGGAGCTGTTTTTT.

This clonotype occurred a few times. This chain uses TRBV11-2 with TRBJ2-5; weak D call: TRBD1 (5 bases). CDR3 length: 14 amino acids. The ends were cut back, 5 bases at V and 1 base at J, with 11 bases in the middle. In germline, CDR1 is SGHAT, CDR2 FQNNGV. This chain's CDR3 is CASSPPDSQETQYF. For the CDR3, the DNA is TGTGCCAGCAGCCCACCTGACAGCCAAGAGACCCAGTACTTC.

The chain employs TRBV29-1 and TRBJ2-2, with TRBD2 as a possible D gene (6 bases). Germline V CDR1 and CDR2: SQVTM, ANQGSEA. The V end lost 7 bases, the J end lost 7 bases, and 13 bases lay between the germline ends. The CDR3 consists of 12 residues. Here the CDR3 reads CSARRVGGELFF. Here the CDR3 DNA reads TGCAGCGCCCGGAGGGTTGGCGGGGAGCTGTTTTTT.

The CDR3, as DNA: TGTGCCAGCAGTTACTCTGCGGGGGGCCCGTTGTATGAGCAGTTCTTC. Its translation is CASSYSAGGPLYEQFF. The chain couples TRBV6-6 to TRBJ2-1; 8 bases are a match to TRBD2. CDR3 length: 16 residues. In germline, CDR1 is MNHNY, CDR2 SVGAGI (reference sequence). The V segment lost 0 bases and the J segment 8 bases; nucleotides outside the gene matches: 9.

This clonotype has at least ten counts. The genes are TRBV7-2 and TRBJ2-7; 10 bases map to TRBD1. CDR1 and CDR2 (germline): SGHTA, FQGNSA. The V gene end was trimmed by 7 bases and the J gene end by 5 bases; junction bases not matched to a gene: 8. This CDR3 contains 14 residues. The chain's CDR3 is CASNPTGGHDEQYF. The CDR3 DNA reads as TGTGCCAGCAACCCGACAGGGGGCCATGACGAGCAGTACTTC.

This clonotype has only a few counts. V and J are TRBV20-1 and TRBJ2-3; D is unclear. The CDR3 has 13 amino acids. Germline V gene lookup returns CDR1 DFQATT and CDR2 SNEGSKA (reference sequence). The V gene lost 6 bases and the J gene lost 6 bases, with 16 bases spanning the gap. DNA for the CDR3: TGCAGTGCCCAGCCTACAGCTGCCGATACGCAGTATTTT. Amino acids: CSAQPTAADTQYF.

This clonotype was detected once. This chain connects TRBV29-1 to TRBJ2-2; no clear D gene. V was cut by 2 bases and J by 7 bases, with 17 bases left in between. Germline V lookup: CDR1 SQVTM, CDR2 ANQGSEA. The CDR3 has 15 residues. The CDR3 nucleotides are TGCAGCGTTGAATTGGCAGTGGATGTAGTCGGGGAGCTGTTTTTT. Protein product: CSVELAVDVVGELFF.

This clonotype was seen many times. The V and J genes are TRBV7-9 and TRBJ2-3, with a tentative D call TRBD2 (5 bases). Germline V CDR1 and CDR2: SEHNR, FQNEAQ (reference sequence). Trimming pared 5 bases from V and 3 bases from J, leaving 15 bases between. The CDR3 runs to 15 residues. Here the CDR3 reads CASSLYPGMTDTQYF. CDR3 nucleotides: TGTGCCAGCAGCCTATACCCGGGGATGACAGATACGCAGTATTTT.

This clonotype turned up a few times. The chain carries TRBV5-5 and TRBJ2-3; 14 positions match TRBD2. The CDR3 length is 17 residues. The V gene end was trimmed by 0 bases and the J gene end by 5 bases; junction bases not matched to a gene: 5. Germline CDR1 is SGHKS and CDR2 is YYEKEE (reference sequence). This CDR3 is CASSLGGLAGALDTQYF. Here the CDR3 DNA reads TGTGCCAGCAGCTTGGGGGGACTAGCGGGAGCGTTAGATACGCAGTATTTT.

This clonotype was seen repeatedly, ten times or more. The chain employs TRBV7-2 and TRBJ2-3, with D possibly being TRBD2 (6 bases). This CDR3 is 17 amino acids long. Germline V CDR1 and CDR2: SGHTA, FQGNSA. The germline V and J ends were trimmed by 0 bases and 2 bases, with 15 bases remaining between them. CDR3 sequence reads: CASSLASGRGATDTQYF. The CDR3 region has the DNA TGTGCCAGCAGCTTAGCTAGCGGAAGAGGGGCCACAGATACGCAGTATTTT.

The V and J genes are TRBV3-1 and TRBJ1-1; weak D call: TRBD1 (6 bases). CDR1 and CDR2 (germline): LGHDT, YNNKEL (reference sequence). Deletions cut 2 bases from V and 5 bases from J, with 18 bases between. CDR3 length: 16 residues. The CDR3 bases are TGTGCCAGCAGCCAAATCCTCCGGGACATAAGTACTGAAGCTTTCTTT. Its translation is CASSQILRDISTEAFF.

This clonotype was seen ten or more times. The chain uses TRBV7-2 and TRBJ1-5; D might be TRBD1 (5 bases). The germline gives CDR1 SGHTA, CDR2 FQGNSA. V lost 5 bases to trimming and J lost 0 bases, with 11 bases between them. The CDR3 covers 15 residues. The CDR3 sequence is CASSRWQGSNQPQHF. For the CDR3, the DNA is TGTGCCAGCAGCCGTTGGCAGGGTAGCAATCAGCCCCAGCATTTT.

This clonotype was seen repeatedly, ten times or more. The chain has TRBV27 and TRBJ1-1; D call uncertain. CDR3 length: 13 residues. Looked up from germline, CDR1 is MNHEY and CDR2 is SMNVEV (reference sequence). V lost 6 bases, J lost 3 bases, and 11 bases lay in between. CDR3 sequence: CASRGQGYTEAFF. DNA of the CDR3: TGTGCCAGCAGAGGGCAAGGGTACACTGAAGCTTTCTTT.

V and J are TRBV14 and TRBJ2-3; D may be TRBD2 (6 bases). Germline V lookup: CDR1 SGHDN, CDR2 FVKESK. The CDR3 length is 14 residues. Between the trimmed V and J ends, which lost 3 bases and 0 bases, there was a span of 7 bases. The CDR3 nucleotides are TGTGCCAGCAGCCAGGCGGGGAGCACAGATACGCAGTATTTT. Translated, it gives CASSQAGSTDTQYF. The whole variable domain, remainder taken from reference TRBV14 and TRBJ2-3, is EAGVTQFPSHSVIEKGQTVTLRCDPISGHDNLYWYRRVMGKEIKFLLHFVKESKQDESGMPNNRFLAERTGGTYSTLKVQPAELEDSGVYFCASSQAGSTDTQYFGPGTRLTVL.

This clonotype occurred once. The CDR3 sequence is CASSQESQGAYGYTF. CDR3 coding DNA: TGCGCCAGCAGCCAAGAATCGCAGGGGGCCTATGGCTACACCTTC. The V call is TRBV4-3, the J call TRBJ1-2; 8 nucleotides align to TRBD1. Germline CDR1 reads LGHNA; CDR2 reads YSLEER. This CDR3 is 15 amino acids long. The junction had 4 bases not matched to a gene; V was cut back by 0 bases and J by 4 bases.

The rearrangement links TRBV6-5 to TRBJ2-2; 8 bases align to TRBD1. This CDR3 is 15 amino acids long. CDR1 MNHEY and CDR2 SVGAGI come from the germline V gene. Trimming took 2 bases from V and 3 from J; bases not matched to a gene: 2. The CDR3 nucleotides read TGTGCCAGCAGTTACGCACAGGGGGACACCGGGGAGCTGTTTTTT. It is translated as CASSYAQGDTGELFF.